This T cell receptor (beta chain) was captured in a study of shared clonotypes between healthy human individuals. Data came from immunoSEQ multiplex PCR; TCRdb stores just in-frame clones and leaves some out. The top ten clones hold more than 0.9% of a sample with under 2,000,000 clones, about 95% of them seen once. This CDR3 contains 15 residues. V gave up 3 bases and J gave up 3 bases, with 15 bases separating them. The germline gives CDR1 LNHDA, CDR2 SQIVND (reference sequence). The naive CD8 population came from CD45RO-negative cells selected for CCR7, without terminally differentiated effector memory CD45RA+ cells.

Sequencing was performed on naive CD8+ T cells sorted from blood. The TCR originated in a man younger than 30 in good health. This chain uses TRBV19 with TRBJ2-7, with D hard to call. The CDR3 sequence: CASSISADEFYEQYF. CDR3 in DNA: TGTGCCAGTAGTATCAGCGCGGATGAGTTCTACGAGCAGTACTTC.